These 32 T cell receptor beta chains were sequenced from one sample in a study of shared clonotypes between healthy human individuals. This table comes from immunoSEQ multiplex PCR, and its TCRdb copy is limited to in-frame clones, with some not included. The sample holds approximately 2,300,000 clones, roughly 90% seen once. Specimen: naive CD4+ T cells from PBMCs. Subset specified: CD45RA+ positively selected. Every receptor here comes from a young man in good health. Some clones in this sample may be carry-over from other donors' samples.

This clone is a singleton in its sample. The gene calls are TRBV4-2 and TRBJ2-2; D uncertain. V was trimmed by 0 bases and J by 4 bases, leaving 9 bases between them. CDR1 and CDR2 from the germline V gene are LGHNA and YNFKEQ. This CDR3 is built from 15 residues. The CDR3 DNA sequence: TGTGCCAGCAGCCAAGACAGGTCCTCCACCGGGGAGCTGTTTTTT. It encodes CASSQDRSSTGELFF.

The V gene is TRBV5-1, the J gene TRBJ2-1; tentative D call: TRBD1 (6 bases). CDR1 and CDR2 (germline): SGHRS, YFSETQ. CDR3 length: 14 amino acids. Between the trimmed V and J ends, which lost 5 bases and 7 bases, there was a span of 16 bases. This CDR3 is CASSPGTPGNEQFF. The CDR3 nucleotides are TGCGCCAGCAGTCCCGGGACACCCGGGAATGAGCAGTTCTTC. The entire variable domain, with the rest obtained from reference TRBV5-1 and TRBJ2-1, is as follows: KAGVTQTPRYLIKTRGQQVTLSCSPISGHRSVSWYQQTPGQGLQFLFEYFSETQRNKGNFPGRFSGRQFSNSRSEMNVSTLELGDSALYLCASSPGTPGNEQFFGPGTRLTVL.

This clone has more than one count but fewer than ten. This sequence joins TRBV14 and TRBJ2-7; tentative D call: TRBD1 (7 bases). Between the trimmed V and J ends, which lost 3 bases and 7 bases, there was a span of 19 bases. Germline V gene lookup returns CDR1 SGHDN and CDR2 FVKESK. This CDR3 has 15 residues. CDR3 sequence reads: CASSHAGQRREEQYF. The CDR3 DNA is TGTGCCAGCAGCCATGCGGGACAGCGAAGGGAAGAGCAGTACTTC.

The chain combines TRBV7-9 with TRBJ2-3; D call uncertain. Trimming removed 3 bases at V and 0 bases at J, with 10 bases between. The CDR3 is 15 residues long. Germline V gives CDR1 SEHNR, CDR2 FQNEAQ (reference sequence). The CDR3 protein is CASSLPSRSTDTQYF. The CDR3 nucleotides read TGTGCCAGCAGCTTGCCATCAAGGAGCACAGATACGCAGTATTTT.

The CDR3 protein is CATSKAGGPGDEQFF. CDR3 bases: TGTGCCACCTCCAAAGCGGGAGGGCCTGGTGATGAGCAGTTCTTC. The rearrangement links TRBV19 to TRBJ2-1; TRBD2 aligns across 10 bases. Per germline, CDR1 LNHDA and CDR2 SQIVND (reference sequence). The length of the CDR3 is 15 residues. Germline trimming cut 10 bases from V and 8 bases from J; bases unmatched to any gene: 14.

This chain connects TRBV21-1 to TRBJ2-1; the D call of TRBD2 is as the table states it, not checked on the DNA. TRBV21-1 is labeled a pseudogene. CDR3 size: 14 residues. In nucleotides, the CDR3 is TGTGCCAGCACCAGCCTAGCGGGAGGGCCCTGGCAGTTCTTC. Translated, it gives CASTSLAGGPWQFF.

This clone was recorded once. This same CDR3 is encoded by further DNA sequences in the sample. The CDR3 DNA sequence: TGTGCCAGTAGTACCAGGGGGCGGGAGACCCAGTACTTC. Translation: CASSTRGRETQYF. This chain links TRBV19 with TRBJ2-5; 8 nucleotides match TRBD1. The CDR3 loop spans 13 amino acids. CDR1 is LNHDA and CDR2 is SQIVND in the germline V gene (reference sequence). V was pared by 4 bases and J by 5 bases, with 3 bases of the junction left unmatched.

The chain carries TRBV28 and TRBJ2-7; the D call may be TRBD1 or TRBD2 (5 bases each). The germline V and J ends were trimmed by 4 bases and 3 bases, with 10 bases remaining between them. Germline loops: CDR1 MDHEN, CDR2 SYDVKM. This CDR3 region has 13 residues. The CDR3 DNA is TGTGCCAGCAGTTCGGGACGACTCTACGAGCAGTACTTC. Translated, it gives CASSSGRLYEQYF. The full variable domain, rest sourced from reference TRBV28 and TRBJ2-7, is DVKVTQSSRYLVKRTGEKVFLECVQDMDHENMFWYRQDPGLGLRLIYFSYDVKMKEKGDIPEGYSVSREKKERFSLILESASTNQTSMYLCASSSGRLYEQYFGPGTRLTVT.

This sequence joins TRBV5-1 and TRBJ2-3; perhaps D is TRBD1 or TRBD2 (5 bases each). The CDR3 spans 15 residues. CDR1 and CDR2 (germline): SGHRS, YFSETQ. V gave up 6 bases and J gave up 6 bases, with 20 bases separating them. CDR3 in DNA: TGCGCCAGCACCCTGGGGACCCCGGCGGAGGATACGCAGTATTTT. This encodes CASTLGTPAEDTQYF.

The J gene is TRBJ2-7, the V gene TRBV27; 14 bases match TRBD2. CDR1 and CDR2 (germline): MNHEY, SMNVEV (reference sequence). After removal of 6 bases from V and 5 bases from J, the junction contained 6 bases not matched to a gene. This CDR3 comprises 15 residues. The CDR3 loop reads CASSKGLAGADEQYF. CDR3 nucleotide sequence: TGTGCCAGCAGCAAGGGACTAGCGGGAGCGGACGAGCAGTACTTC.

The chain recombines TRBV28 with TRBJ2-5, with 10 bases matching TRBD2. The CDR3 totals 16 residues. V trimming: 5 bases; J trimming: 1 base; junction bases outside the gene matches: 7. The germline CDR1 and CDR2 sequences are MDHEN and SYDVKM. CDR3 coding DNA: TGTGCCAGCAGTCCCTCGGGACTAGCGTTCCAAGAGACCCAGTACTTC. Amino acids: CASSPSGLAFQETQYF.

The rearrangement joins TRBV9 to TRBJ1-3, with unresolved D. Germline assignment: CDR1 SGDLS and CDR2 YYNGEE. Trimming left V 0 bases short and J 0 bases short, with 10 bases between. There are 16 residues in the CDR3. CDR3 nucleotide sequence: TGTGCCAGCAGCGTAGCTCCGGGTAACTCTGGAAACACCATATATTTT. Translation: CASSVAPGNSGNTIYF.

This chain joins TRBV30 and TRBJ2-6, with a weak D call TRBD2 (5 bases). Germline CDR1 GTSNPN, CDR2 SVGIG (reference sequence). The CDR3 covers 16 residues. Trimming stripped 0 bases from V and 2 bases from J, with 11 bases between. The CDR3 DNA is TGTGCCTGGAGTGTACCCCCCGGGGCTGGGGCCAACGTCCTGACTTTC. The encoded protein is CAWSVPPGAGANVLTF.

This clone was seen a single time. The V gene is TRBV7-9, the J gene TRBJ1-1, with D uncertain. Per the germline V gene, CDR1 is SEHNR and CDR2 is FQNEAQ (reference sequence). This CDR3 contains 16 residues. V gave up 5 bases and J gave up 4 bases, with 20 bases separating them. The CDR3 protein is CASSPHGAGFATEAFF. CDR3 coding DNA: TGTGCCAGCAGCCCGCATGGAGCCGGGTTCGCCACTGAAGCTTTCTTT.

The chain is built from TRBV5-1 and TRBJ1-3; unclear D gene. Germline CDR1 reads SGHRS; CDR2 reads YFSETQ. V was cut by 7 bases and J by 0 bases, with 11 bases left in between. The CDR3 has 14 amino acids. The CDR3 protein is CASLQNPSGNTIYF. The DNA of the CDR3 is TGCGCCAGCCTACAGAATCCCTCTGGAAACACCATATATTTT.

V and J are TRBV5-1 and TRBJ2-7; D remains unclear. The CDR3 has 14 amino acids. With 4 bases removed from V and 3 bases from J, the gap between germline ends came to 14 bases. Germline-derived CDR1 and CDR2 are SGHRS and YFSETQ. CDR3 sequence (DNA): TGCGCCAGCAGCCCGGCAGAAACCTACTACGAGCAGTACTTC. Protein sequence: CASSPAETYYEQYF.

The chain joins TRBV7-2 to TRBJ2-5; D is uncertain. The CDR3 has 14 amino acids. Germline V gene sequence: CDR1 SGHTA, CDR2 FQGNSA. The V end lost 4 bases, the J end lost 3 bases, and 12 bases lay between the germline ends. DNA of the CDR3: TGTGCCAGCAGCTCACTACTATTGAAAGAGACCCAGTACTTC. Translating it yields CASSSLLLKETQYF.

The V gene is TRBV25-1, the J gene TRBJ2-7; tentatively, D is TRBD2 (6 bases). Trimming cost V 2 bases and J 3 bases, with 11 bases left between them. CDR3 size: 14 residues. Germline CDR1 is MGHDK and CDR2 is SYGVNS. As DNA, the CDR3 is TGTGCCAGCAGTGAAGAGGAGGGCCTCTACGAGCAGTACTTC. Its protein is CASSEEEGLYEQYF.

The V and J genes are TRBV7-2 and TRBJ1-6; TRBD1 agrees at 9 bases. V shed 1 base, J shed 10 bases, and the junction held 5 bases outside the gene matches. The CDR3 covers 15 residues. Germline CDR1 and CDR2: SGHTA and FQGNSA. In DNA, the CDR3 is TGTGCCAGCAGCTTAGTAACAGGGGGCATCTCACCCCTCCACTTT. Amino acid sequence: CASSLVTGGISPLHF.

This clone was recorded only once. The V call is TRBV18, the J call TRBJ2-7; 8 bases fit TRBD1. This CDR3 contains 16 residues. Germline lookup yields CDR1 KGHSH and CDR2 LQKENI. Trimming removed 3 bases from V and 6 bases from J; junction bases left unmatched: 13. The CDR3 region has the DNA TGTGCCAGCTCACCTCTGGGACAGGCCCCCTCCGGCGAGCAGTACTTC. Translation gives CASSPLGQAPSGEQYF.

The genes are TRBV28 and TRBJ2-1; 7 bases agree with TRBD1. With V trimmed by 5 bases and J by 2 bases, 12 bases remained unmatched. CDR1 MDHEN and CDR2 SYDVKM come from the germline V gene. The CDR3 is 17 residues long. For the CDR3, the DNA is TGTGCCAGCAGTCCGATTACAGGGGCCCTGACCTACAATGAGCAGTTCTTC. It encodes CASSPITGALTYNEQFF.

CDR3 bases: TGTGCCAGCAGGGTACAGGGGGCCGACACCGGGGAGCTGTTTTTT. Residues: CASRVQGADTGELFF. The chain has TRBV2 and TRBJ2-2, with TRBD1 matching 9 bases. V was pared by 6 bases and J by 3 bases, with 5 bases of the junction left unmatched. Germline V CDR1 and CDR2: SNHLY, FYNNEI. CDR3 size: 15 residues.

V gene TRBV2 combines with J gene TRBJ1-2, with 9 positions matching TRBD1. The CDR3 covers 13 residues. Germline CDR1 reads SNHLY; CDR2 reads FYNNEI. V lost 2 bases, J lost 9 bases, and 4 bases stayed unmatched. Here the CDR3 reads CASSESDRGSYTF. The CDR3 coding sequence is TGTGCCAGCAGTGAAAGTGACAGGGGGAGCTACACCTTC. Full variable domain (remainder filled in from reference TRBV2 and TRBJ1-2): EPEVTQTPSHQVTQMGQEVILRCVPISNHLYFYWYRQILGQKVEFLVSFYNNEISEKSEIFDDQFSVERPDGSNFTLKIRSTKLEDSAMYFCASSESDRGSYTFGSGTRLTVV.

This chain connects TRBV29-1 to TRBJ2-1; tentatively, D is TRBD1 (6 bases). Looked up from germline, CDR1 is SQVTM and CDR2 is ANQGSEA. The V gene lost 8 bases and the J gene lost 6 bases, with 17 bases spanning the gap. The CDR3 is 13 amino acids. CDR3 residues: CSFSQGTLNEQFF. The CDR3 region has the DNA TGCAGCTTTTCACAGGGAACCCTCAATGAGCAGTTCTTC.

The chain combines TRBV29-1 with TRBJ1-1; D is possibly TRBD1 (5 bases). The length of the CDR3 is 15 residues. V lost 4 bases and J lost 0, with 15 bases in between. Looked up from germline, CDR1 is SQVTM and CDR2 is ANQGSEA. The CDR3 DNA reads as TGCAGCGTTGCGTCATTGGGACGCGTGAACACTGAAGCTTTCTTT. Its protein is CSVASLGRVNTEAFF.

The genes are TRBV18 and TRBJ1-2; TRBD1 aligns across 7 bases. From germline, CDR1 is KGHSH and CDR2 LQKENI. The CDR3 runs to 14 residues. V lost 3 bases, J lost 4 bases, and 5 bases stayed unmatched. CDR3: CASSPGQSLYGYTF. CDR3 sequence (DNA): TGTGCCAGCTCACCGGGACAGTCCCTCTATGGCTACACCTTC.

The chain combines TRBV11-2 with TRBJ1-1; 12 bases fit TRBD1. After removal of 6 bases from V and 0 bases from J, the junction contained 8 bases not matched to a gene. Germline V gene data show CDR1 as SGHAT and CDR2 as FQNNGV. This CDR3 is 17 amino acids long. CDR3 sequence: CASRRPGTGGLNTEAFF. For the CDR3, the DNA is TGTGCCAGCAGGCGGCCGGGGACAGGGGGCCTGAACACTGAAGCTTTCTTT.

As regards this clone: The same CDR3 is also encoded by other DNA sequences in this sample. The rearrangement links TRBV6-6 to TRBJ2-7; 8 nucleotides align to TRBD1. The CDR3 runs 12 residues. V trimming: 5 bases; J trimming: 6 bases; junction bases outside the gene matches: 3. Germline lookup yields CDR1 MNHNY and CDR2 SVGAGI (reference sequence). The CDR3 DNA is TGTGCCAGCAGTAGACAGGGGAGCGAGCAGTACTTC. It translates to CASSRQGSEQYF.

This clone came up once. The gene calls are TRBV5-6 and TRBJ2-5; the D is unclear. Germline CDR1 is SGHDT and CDR2 is YYEEEE. The ends were cut back, 4 bases at V and 5 bases at J, with 12 bases in the middle. CDR3 length: 13 residues. The CDR3 DNA sequence: TGTGCCAGCAGCAAACCCCCTTCGGAGACCCAGTACTTC. Amino acid sequence: CASSKPPSETQYF.

V is TRBV19 and J is TRBJ2-3, with 10 bases aligning to TRBD2. This CDR3 contains 17 residues. The trim removed 2 bases at V and 6 bases at J, leaving 11 bases unmatched. Germline V gene lookup returns CDR1 LNHDA and CDR2 SQIVND (reference sequence). For the CDR3, the DNA is TGTGCCAGTAGTATAACCCGGGATGATAGCGGGAGGGATACGCAGTATTTT. Translating it yields CASSITRDDSGRDTQYF.

This chain links TRBV5-1 with TRBJ1-2; 8 positions match TRBD1. V shed 3 bases, J shed 0 bases, and the junction held 10 bases outside the gene matches. The CDR3 has 17 residues. The germline V gene has CDR1 SGHRS and CDR2 YFSETQ. This chain's CDR3 is CASSSQGQAAANYGYTF. The CDR3 DNA is TGCGCCAGCAGCTCCCAGGGACAGGCGGCAGCTAACTATGGCTACACCTTC.

The V and J genes are TRBV4-1 and TRBJ1-4; D not resolved. The germline CDR1 and CDR2 sequences are MGHRA and YSYEKL. V lost 1 base, J lost 7 bases, and 19 bases lay in between. This CDR3 spans 17 amino acids. In nucleotides, the CDR3 is TGCGCCAGCAGCCAAGGGTACCAGCAGCGGGGAGGTGAAAAACTGTTTTTT. Encoded protein: CASSQGYQQRGGEKLFF.